This T cell receptor beta chain was identified during a study of shared clonotypes between healthy human individuals. Background on the study: The study drew on two women and three men aged 18 to 49 as donors.

The CDR3 is made up of 16 amino acids. V lost 0 bases and J 0 bases, leaving 9 bases between the germline ends. From germline, CDR1 is SGHRS and CDR2 YFSETQ. Recent vaccinations or acute infections were absent in the healthy HIV-negative adult donors. Around 300 ng DNA, 25,000 to 35,000 T cell genomes, went into unsorted PBMC replicate PCRs. TCRdb's copy holds only in-frame clones and misses some; the assay was immunoSEQ multiplex PCR. The sample has roughly 450,000 clones, around 74% seen once. The sequence came from a woman aged 40 to 50 in good health. Some clones in this sample may be carry-over from other donors' samples. This chain links TRBV5-1 with TRBJ2-2, with no clear D. Sequenced material: PBMCs. The CDR3 DNA is TGCGCCAGCAGCTTGGCCTTGCGCGCGAACACCGGGGAGCTGTTTTTT. Amino acids: CASSLALRANTGELFF.